This is a list of T cell receptor beta chains from one sample in a study of radiation and T cells in renal cell carcinoma. Produced via immunoSEQ multiplex PCR; TCRdb's table is partial and in-frame only. The sample contains just under 80,000 clones, approximately 83% of which appear only once. Sample: blood, taken from a patient whose treatment included radiotherapy and nephrectomy. The receptor set was obtained from a woman aged 50 to 65 with renal cell carcinoma. Each CDR3 is given with its conserved first and last residue. The D gene is left open where the match is weak. Expanded clones are given a class, and other clones once, few, many or no size at all.

d_gene	len	abundance	v_gene	j_gene	CDR3aa	CDR3nt
NA	15	NA	TRBV5-6	TRBJ2-7	CASNGAVRGNYEQYF	TGTGCCAGCAACGGTGCGGTTCGGGGGAACTACGAGCAGTACTTC
TRBD1	17	NA	TRBV6-1	TRBJ1-4	CASSGMTGGRANEKLFF	TGTGCCAGCAGTGGAATGACAGGGGGCAGGGCTAATGAAAAACTGTTTTTT
TRBD1	16	NA	TRBV5-4	TRBJ2-6	CASSLNRGSGANVLTF	TGTGCCAGCAGCTTGAACAGGGGCTCTGGGGCCAACGTCCTGACTTTC
NA	13	NA	TRBV4-1	TRBJ2-5	CASSQDGAETQYF	TGCGCCAGCAGCCAAGATGGGGCAGAGACCCAGTACTTC
TRBD2	15	NA	TRBV10-1	TRBJ2-1	CASSPQAGGANEQFF	TGCGCCAGCAGCCCCCAGGCGGGAGGGGCGAATGAGCAGTTCTTC
NA	14	NA	TRBV25-1	TRBJ1-5	CASPYRSPNQPQHF	TGTGCCAGCCCCTACAGGAGCCCCAATCAGCCCCAGCATTTT
NA	12	NA	TRBV7-9	TRBJ2-7	CASRTGFYEQYF	TGTGCCAGCAGAACAGGGTTTTACGAGCAGTACTTC
NA	19	NA	TRBV28	TRBJ2-1	CASSLSSGLGTTTDNEQFF	TGTGCCAGCAGTTTAAGTTCTGGGCTCGGGACGACTACTGACAATGAGCAGTTCTTC
TRBD1	14	NA	TRBV5-4	TRBJ2-7	CASSKGQGGYEQYF	TGTGCCAGCAGCAAGGGACAGGGGGGTTACGAGCAGTACTTC
TRBD2	15	NA	TRBV7-6	TRBJ2-7	CASSLIGSGSGEQYF	TGTGCCAGCAGCTTAATCGGTAGCGGGAGTGGGGAGCAGTACTTC
TRBD1	18	NA	TRBV9	TRBJ1-4	CASSAGVSTGGTNEKLFF	TGTGCCAGCAGCGCAGGTGTTTCTACAGGGGGTACTAATGAAAAACTGTTTTTT
NA	14	NA	TRBV28	TRBJ1-1	CASTFRQGHTEAFF	TGTGCCAGCACATTTCGGCAGGGGCACACTGAAGCTTTCTTT
NA	13	NA	TRBV5-1	TRBJ1-3	CASSGGSGNTIYF	TGCGCCAGCAGCGGGGGCTCGGGTAACACCATATATTTT
TRBD2	13	few	TRBV19	TRBJ2-1	CASSIDREGEQFF	TGTGCCAGTAGTATAGACAGGGAGGGTGAGCAGTTCTTC
NA	11	few	TRBV7-9	TRBJ1-1	CASSHGGEAFF	TGTGCCAGCAGCCATGGAGGGGAAGCTTTCTTT
TRBD2	15	NA	TRBV11-3	TRBJ2-3	CASSFGREGQDTQYF	TGTGCCAGCAGCTTTGGGCGGGAGGGCCAAGATACGCAGTATTTT
NA	14	once	TRBV10-3	TRBJ1-2	CAISRSEGDYGYTF	TGTGCCATCAGTCGATCTGAGGGGGACTATGGCTACACCTTC
NA	15	once	TRBV19	TRBJ2-5	CASRAGFKGQETQYF	TGTGCCAGCCGGGCGGGGTTCAAGGGACAAGAGACCCAGTACTTC
TRBD1	15	NA	TRBV7-2	TRBJ1-3	CASSYSTGVGNTIYF	TGTGCCAGCAGCTATTCAACAGGGGTCGGAAACACCATATATTTT
NA	14	NA	TRBV2	TRBJ2-5	CASSESTLMETQYF	TGTGCCAGCAGTGAAAGTACCTTAATGGAGACCCAGTACTTC
NA	14	NA	TRBV6-1	TRBJ1-1	CASSEVSLNTEAFF	TGTGCCAGCAGTGAAGTCAGTCTCAACACTGAAGCTTTCTTT
NA	13	NA	TRBV19	TRBJ2-7	CASSIAQPYEQYF	TGTGCCAGTAGTATAGCGCAGCCCTACGAGCAGTACTTC
NA	17	NA	TRBV6-1	TRBJ1-6	CASSELPGSSYNSPLHF	TGTGCCAGCAGTGAATTGCCGGGGAGCTCCTATAATTCACCCCTCCACTTT
NA	14	NA	TRBV19	TRBJ1-2	CASTLSGYTYGYTF	TGTGCCAGTACTTTATCCGGGTACACCTATGGCTACACCTTC
TRBD1	15	NA	TRBV10-3	TRBJ2-7	CAIRGAGTGQLEQYF	TGTGCCATCAGAGGGGCCGGGACAGGCCAGCTCGAGCAGTACTTC
TRBD1	13	NA	TRBV4-2	TRBJ2-7	CASSRDRAYEQYF	TGTGCCAGCAGCCGGGACAGAGCCTACGAGCAGTACTTC
NA	14	NA	TRBV11-3	TRBJ2-7	CASSSYDKPYEQYF	TGTGCCAGCAGCTCATATGATAAACCCTACGAGCAGTACTTC
TRBD1	16	NA	TRBV27	TRBJ1-1	CASSSPTGGPNTEAFF	TGTGCCAGCAGTTCCCCGACAGGGGGACCGAACACTGAAGCTTTCTTT
NA	17	NA	TRBV13	TRBJ2-3	CASSLMEGGQRVDTQYF	TGTGCCAGCAGCCTAATGGAGGGGGGCCAAAGGGTAGATACGCAGTATTTT